The present T cell receptor beta chain was sequenced within a study of cytomegalovirus exposure and HLA in healthy donors. V trimming: 4 bases; J trimming: 7 bases; junction bases outside the gene matches: 12. CDR1 and CDR2 (germline): SGHAT, FQNNGV. The CDR3 extends over 17 amino acids. Primers included in the PCR were 60 Vbeta and 13 Jbeta primers. The repertoire was sequenced with immunoSEQ multiplex PCR; TCRdb's copy has only in-frame clones and lacks some. The profile shows about 62,000 clones, 80% to 90% of them singletons. This sequence joins TRBV11-2 and TRBJ2-1; 11 bases are a match to TRBD2. Sequenced sample: PBMCs. The sequence was collected from a woman aged 25 to 39 in good health and CMV-seronegative. The DNA for the CDR3 is TGTGCCAGCAGCTGGAGGCCTAGCGGGGGGTCGCAGAATGAGCAGTTCTTC. Translated: CASSWRPSGGSQNEQFF.